These 19 T cell receptor beta chains originate from one sample sequenced in a study of T cell repertoires in cytomegalovirus infection (dated by TCRdb to the late 2010s). The sample's treatment or condition label is to be understood as: in vitro stimulation with specific CMV peptide epitopes to enrich CMV-specific T cells. Instrument on record: Illumina HiSeq 1500. Clones were called with MiXCR by TCRdb after fastp trimmed the public reads at Q25, and only in-frame beta chains were retained. Identical CDR3 protein sequences are pooled into one entry, listed with their most common genes and DNA. The sample includes about 480,000 distinct CDR3 sequences, with more than 30% observed a single time. The ten largest clones capture 15% to 20% of the sample. These receptors' targets are unknown. The sequencing here drew on cultured PBMCs, taken from culture after CMV antigen stimulation. The receptors were gathered from a human donor in good health (CMV status not recorded). Some clones in this sample may be carry-over from other donors' samples.

The V and J genes are TRBV11-2 and TRBJ2-1, with 14 bases aligning to TRBD2. Losses at the gene ends were 1 base for V and 4 bases for J; bases not matched to a gene: 6. The CDR3 runs to 18 residues. Per germline, CDR1 SGHAT and CDR2 FQNNGV. Here the CDR3 DNA reads TGTGCCAGCAGCTTAGGACTAGCGGGAGGGAATGTGTACAATGAGCAGTTCTTC. It is translated as CASSLGLAGGNVYNEQFF.

The chain carries TRBV5-1 and TRBJ2-1; TRBD2 might be the D (5 bases). There are 15 residues in the CDR3. Germline CDR1 SGHRS, CDR2 YFSETQ. V gave up 0 bases and J gave up 6 bases, with 13 bases separating them. This CDR3 is CASSLGGEQRNEQFF. As DNA, the CDR3 is TGCGCCAGCAGCTTGGGGGGAGAGCAGCGCAATGAGCAGTTCTTC.

The chain employs TRBV7-8 and TRBJ2-1, with TRBD2 matching over 11 bases. Germline V lookup: CDR1 SGHVS, CDR2 FQNEAQ. Trimming at V came to 1 base and at J to 7 bases, leaving 9 bases not matched to a gene. CDR3 size: 17 residues. CDR3 DNA sequence: TGTGCCAGCAGCTTAGGGATTAGCGGGAGGGTCATGAATGAGCAGTTCTTC. It is translated as CASSLGISGRVMNEQFF. The full variable domain, with the rest looked up from reference TRBV7-8 and TRBJ2-1, is GAGVSQSPRYKVAKRGQDVALRCDPISGHVSLFWYQQALGQGPEFLTYFQNEAQLDKSGLPSDRFFAERPEGSVSTLKIQRTQQEDSAVYLCASSLGISGRVMNEQFFGPGTRLTVL.

The V and J genes are TRBV12-3 or TRBV12-4 and TRBJ2-3; D remains unclear. The CDR3 runs 14 residues. Trimming removed 6 bases from V and 3 bases from J, with 13 bases in between. The chain's CDR3 is CASSQEDGTDTQYF. CDR3 DNA: TGTGCCAGCAGCCAAGAGGACGGGACAGATACGCAGTATTTT.

The chain links TRBV29-1 to TRBJ1-5, with D perhaps TRBD1 (6 bases). Trimming took off 4 bases at V and 0 bases at J, with 13 bases between the two ends. Germline assignment: CDR1 SQVTM and CDR2 ANQGSEA. The CDR3 runs 15 residues. CDR3 in amino acids: CSVGGPTDSNQPQHF. The CDR3 region has the DNA TGCAGCGTTGGGGGGCCTACCGATAGCAATCAGCCCCAGCATTTT.

DNA for the CDR3: TGTGCCAGCAGAACTGACAGGGGTGCGGGTACTGAAGCTTTCTTT. Protein: CASRTDRGAGTEAFF. V is TRBV6-2 or TRBV6-3 and J is TRBJ1-1, with 8 positions matching TRBD1. The V segment lost 6 bases and the J segment 5 bases; nucleotides outside the gene matches: 11. Germline V gene lookup returns CDR1 MNHEY and CDR2 SVGEGT. The CDR3 runs to 15 residues.

Only a few counts were recorded for this clonotype. The gene calls are TRBV6-5 and TRBJ2-2; D might be TRBD2 (6 bases). The CDR3 runs 16 residues. Germline assignment: CDR1 MNHEY and CDR2 SVGAGI. V lost 4 bases to trimming and J lost 0 bases, with 12 bases between them. The CDR3 here is CASSFQTSPNTGELFF. Here the CDR3 DNA reads TGTGCCAGCAGTTTCCAGACTAGTCCGAACACCGGGGAGCTGTTTTTT.

The rearrangement links TRBV20-1 to TRBJ2-2; possibly TRBD1 for D (5 bases). The CDR3 runs to 14 residues. Trimming took 2 bases from V and 7 from J, leaving 14 bases between them. Per the germline V gene, CDR1 is DFQATT and CDR2 is SNEGSKA (reference sequence). The CDR3 nucleotides are TGCAGTGCTAGAAGGGCAGGGATTCTCGGGGAGCTGTTTTTT. This codes for CSARRAGILGELFF.

The chain recombines TRBV14 with TRBJ2-3; the match to TRBD2 covers 7 bases. CDR3 length equals 16 residues. Trimming at V came to 2 bases and at J to 0 bases, leaving 5 bases not matched to a gene. In germline, CDR1 is SGHDN, CDR2 FVKESK. CDR3 sequence (DNA): TGTGCCAGCAGCCAAATAGCGGGCCACAGCACAGATACGCAGTATTTT. It translates to CASSQIAGHSTDTQYF.

The chain has TRBV6-8 and TRBJ1-2; D is perhaps TRBD1 (5 bases). The CDR3 runs 13 residues. The germline V and J ends were trimmed by 5 bases and 2 bases, with 9 bases remaining between them. Germline V gene data show CDR1 as MNHGY and CDR2 as SAAAGT. DNA for the CDR3: TGTGCCAGCAGTCAGCGGGACAACTATGGCTACACCTTC. This sequence encodes CASSQRDNYGYTF.

In nucleotides, the CDR3 is TGCAGTGCCTCCCCCGCAGGTCTTAACACAGATACGCAGTATTTT. Its translation is CSASPAGLNTDTQYF. The chain carries TRBV20-1 and TRBJ2-3; D ambiguous. Trimming cost V 6 bases and J 2 bases, with 18 bases left between them. The germline CDR1 and CDR2 sequences are DFQATT and SNEGSKA (reference sequence). The CDR3 extends over 15 amino acids.

The chain uses TRBV5-1 and TRBJ2-2; D gene ambiguous. Germline loops: CDR1 SGHRS, CDR2 YFSETQ. Trimming took off 0 bases at V and 5 bases at J, with 8 bases between the two ends. CDR3 size: 14 residues. CDR3 bases: TGCGCCAGCAGCTTGGCGAGTGGTACCGGGGAGCTGTTTTTT. Amino acid sequence: CASSLASGTGELFF.

This clonotype was observed once. The V and J genes are TRBV25-1 and TRBJ2-7; 8 nucleotides agree with TRBD2. Germline V CDR1 and CDR2: MGHDK, SYGVNS. J was trimmed by 2 bases and V by 1 base; bases with no gene match: 13. The CDR3 consists of 18 residues. The CDR3 DNA reads as TGTGCCAGCAGTGAATCCCGAGGTAAAGCGGGGGTGACCTACGAGCAGTACGTC. As protein: CASSESRGKAGVTYEQYV.

Only a few counts were recorded for this clonotype. V gene TRBV4-1 combines with J gene TRBJ2-7, with TRBD1 identical over 9 bases. V was pared by 2 bases and J by 6 bases, with 2 bases of the junction left unmatched. Germline lookup yields CDR1 MGHRA and CDR2 YSYEKL. CDR3 length: 13 amino acids. The CDR3 DNA reads as TGCGCCAGCAGCCAACGGGACAGGGTCGAGCAGTACTTC. Its translation: CASSQRDRVEQYF.

The chain employs TRBV11-2 and TRBJ2-5; D is perhaps TRBD1 (6 bases). The CDR3 has 14 residues. CDR1 is SGHAT, CDR2 FQNNGV, per germline. V was cut by 5 bases and J by 5 bases, with 15 bases left in between. CDR3 nucleotide sequence: TGTGCCAGCAGCATTAGGGTCAGGGGTGAGACCCAGTACTTC. This sequence encodes CASSIRVRGETQYF.

This clonotype was seen a single time. The V call is TRBV12-3 or TRBV12-4, the J call TRBJ2-7; 8 positions agree with TRBD2. This CDR3 is 18 amino acids long. V was pared by 6 bases and J by 0 bases, with 16 bases of the junction left unmatched. The chain's CDR3 is CASRSTVLREESSYEQYV. The CDR3 DNA reads as TGTGCCAGCAGATCCACGGTGTTGCGGGAGGAGAGCTCCTACGAGCAGTACGTC.

This clonotype came up a few times. This chain connects TRBV6-6 to TRBJ2-3; a weak D match, TRBD2 (5 bases). There are 13 residues in the CDR3. CDR1 MNHNY and CDR2 SVGAGI come from the germline V gene (reference sequence). V lost 4 bases, J lost 4 bases, and 9 bases lay in between. The CDR3 DNA reads TGTGCCAGCAGTTTCCGACTACCAGATACGCAGTATTTT. It is translated as CASSFRLPDTQYF.

In its sample, this clonotype was seen a few times. The V gene is TRBV4-1, the J gene TRBJ1-5; no reliable D call. The ends were cut back, 0 bases at V and 5 bases at J, with 11 bases in the middle. The germline CDR1 and CDR2 sequences are MGHRA and YSYEKL. This CDR3 contains 15 residues. DNA for the CDR3: TGCGCCAGCAGCCAAGAGCCGGGGTACGATCAGCCCCAGCATTTT. It encodes CASSQEPGYDQPQHF.

This chain uses TRBV12-3 or TRBV12-4 with TRBJ2-5, with unresolved D. Between the trimmed V and J ends, which lost 2 bases and 2 bases, there was a span of 9 bases. The CDR3 is 14 amino acids. CDR3 residues: CASSLLNSQETQYF. The CDR3 nucleotides read TGTGCCAGCAGTTTATTAAACAGTCAAGAGACCCAGTACTTC.